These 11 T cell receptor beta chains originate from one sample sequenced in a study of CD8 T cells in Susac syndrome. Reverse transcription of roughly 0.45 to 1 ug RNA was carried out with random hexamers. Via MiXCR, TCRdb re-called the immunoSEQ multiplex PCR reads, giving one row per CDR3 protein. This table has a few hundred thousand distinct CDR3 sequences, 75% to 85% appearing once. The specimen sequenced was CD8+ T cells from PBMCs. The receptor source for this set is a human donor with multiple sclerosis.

This chain's CDR3 is CASSVRTNQPQHF. CDR3 DNA: TGTGCCAGCAGCGTCAGGACAAATCAGCCCCAGCATTTT. The chain couples TRBV27 to TRBJ1-5; weak D call: TRBD1 (5 bases). Germline assignment: CDR1 MNHEY and CDR2 SMNVEV (reference sequence). Trimming cost V 6 bases and J 4 bases, with 10 bases left between them. This CDR3 is 13 amino acids long.

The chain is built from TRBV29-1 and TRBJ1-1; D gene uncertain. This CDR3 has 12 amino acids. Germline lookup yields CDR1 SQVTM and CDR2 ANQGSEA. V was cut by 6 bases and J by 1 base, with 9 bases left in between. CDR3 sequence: CSVTIENTEAFF. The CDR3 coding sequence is TGCAGCGTCACAATCGAGAACACTGAAGCTTTCTTT.

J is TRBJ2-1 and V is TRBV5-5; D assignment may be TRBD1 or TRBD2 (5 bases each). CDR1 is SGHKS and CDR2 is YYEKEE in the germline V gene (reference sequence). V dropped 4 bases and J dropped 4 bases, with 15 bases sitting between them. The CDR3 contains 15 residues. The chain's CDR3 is CASSIRDGGYNEQFF. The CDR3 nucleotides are TGTGCCAGCAGCATCCGGGACGGAGGATACAATGAGCAGTTCTTC. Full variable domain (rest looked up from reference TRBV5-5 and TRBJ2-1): DAGVTQSPTHLIKTRGQQVTLRCSPISGHKSVSWYQQVLGQGPQFIFQYYEKEERGRGNFPDRFSARQFPNYSSELNVNALLLGDSALYLCASSIRDGGYNEQFFGPGTRLTVL.

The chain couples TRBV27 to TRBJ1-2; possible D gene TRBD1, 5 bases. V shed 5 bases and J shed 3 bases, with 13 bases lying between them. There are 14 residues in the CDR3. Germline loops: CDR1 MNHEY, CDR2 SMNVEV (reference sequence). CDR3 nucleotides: TGTGCCAGCAGTCCGAGACCGGGGGACTATGGCTACACCTTC. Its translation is CASSPRPGDYGYTF.

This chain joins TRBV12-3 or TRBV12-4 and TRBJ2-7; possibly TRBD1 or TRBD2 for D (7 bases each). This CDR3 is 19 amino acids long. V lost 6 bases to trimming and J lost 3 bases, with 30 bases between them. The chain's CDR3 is CASSHAARGGAGVLYEQYF. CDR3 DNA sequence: TGTGCCAGCAGCCACGCGGCCAGGGGGGGCGCGGGAGTTCTCTACGAGCAGTACTTC.

DNA of the CDR3: TGTGCCAGTAAGCAGGGTGGCACTGAAGCTTTCTTT. This sequence encodes CASKQGGTEAFF. This chain connects TRBV19 to TRBJ1-1; D is perhaps TRBD1 (5 bases). Germline-derived CDR1 and CDR2 are LNHDA and SQIVND (reference sequence). The CDR3 contains 12 residues. The germline V and J ends were trimmed by 7 bases and 4 bases, with 10 bases remaining between them.

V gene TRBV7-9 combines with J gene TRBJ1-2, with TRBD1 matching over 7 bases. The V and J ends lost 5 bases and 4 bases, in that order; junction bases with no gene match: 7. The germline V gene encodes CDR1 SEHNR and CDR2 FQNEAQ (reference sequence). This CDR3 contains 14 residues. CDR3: CASSGGDSFYGYTF. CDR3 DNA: TGTGCCAGCAGCGGAGGGGACAGTTTCTATGGCTACACCTTC.

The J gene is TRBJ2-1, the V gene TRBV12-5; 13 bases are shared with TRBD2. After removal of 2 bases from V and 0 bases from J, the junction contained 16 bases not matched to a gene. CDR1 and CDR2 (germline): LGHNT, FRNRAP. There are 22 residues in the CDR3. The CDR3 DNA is TGTGCTAGTGGTTTGAACCCCACGGGACTAGCGGGACCCCTGAGCTCCTACAATGAGCAGTTCTTC. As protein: CASGLNPTGLAGPLSSYNEQFF.

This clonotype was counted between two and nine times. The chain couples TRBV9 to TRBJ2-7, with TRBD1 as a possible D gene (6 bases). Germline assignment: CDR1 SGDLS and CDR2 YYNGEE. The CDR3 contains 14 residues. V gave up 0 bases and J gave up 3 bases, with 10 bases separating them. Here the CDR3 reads CASSVGGQGYEQYF. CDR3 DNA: TGTGCCAGCAGCGTAGGGGGGCAGGGCTACGAGCAGTACTTC.

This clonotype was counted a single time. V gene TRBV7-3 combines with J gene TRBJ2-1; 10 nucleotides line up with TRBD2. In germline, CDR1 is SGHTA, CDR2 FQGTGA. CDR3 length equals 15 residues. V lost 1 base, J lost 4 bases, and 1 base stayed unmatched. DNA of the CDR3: TGTGCCAGCAGCTTAATGGGACTAGCGTACAATGAGCAGTTCTTC. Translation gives CASSLMGLAYNEQFF.

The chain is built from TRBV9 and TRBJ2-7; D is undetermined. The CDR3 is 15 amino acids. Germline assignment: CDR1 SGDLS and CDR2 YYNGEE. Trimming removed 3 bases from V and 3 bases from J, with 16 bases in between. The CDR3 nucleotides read TGTGCCAGCAGCGCCTCGACAAGTAACCTCTACGAGCAGTACTTC. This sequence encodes CASSASTSNLYEQYF.